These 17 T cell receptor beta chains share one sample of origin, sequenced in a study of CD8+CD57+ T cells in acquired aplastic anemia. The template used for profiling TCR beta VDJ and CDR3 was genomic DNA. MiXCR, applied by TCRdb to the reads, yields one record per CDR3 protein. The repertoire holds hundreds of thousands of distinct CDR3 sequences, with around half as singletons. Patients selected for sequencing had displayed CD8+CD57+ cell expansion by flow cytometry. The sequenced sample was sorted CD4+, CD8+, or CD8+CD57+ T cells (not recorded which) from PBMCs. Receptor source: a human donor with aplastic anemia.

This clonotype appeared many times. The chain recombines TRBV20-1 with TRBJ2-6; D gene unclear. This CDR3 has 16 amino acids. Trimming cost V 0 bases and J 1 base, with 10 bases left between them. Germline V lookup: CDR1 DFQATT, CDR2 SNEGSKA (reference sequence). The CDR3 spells CSARDPGYSGANVLTF. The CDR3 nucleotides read TGCAGTGCTAGAGATCCAGGCTATTCTGGGGCCAACGTCCTGACTTTC.

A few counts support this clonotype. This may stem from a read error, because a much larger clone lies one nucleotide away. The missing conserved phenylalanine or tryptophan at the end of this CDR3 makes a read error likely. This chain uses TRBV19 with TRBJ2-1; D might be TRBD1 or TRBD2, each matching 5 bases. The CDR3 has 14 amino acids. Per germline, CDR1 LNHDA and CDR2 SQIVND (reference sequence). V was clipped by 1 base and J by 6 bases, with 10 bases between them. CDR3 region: CASSIVPGTNEQFL. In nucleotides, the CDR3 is TGTGCCAGTAGTATAGTTCCAGGGACCAATGAGCAGTTCCTC.

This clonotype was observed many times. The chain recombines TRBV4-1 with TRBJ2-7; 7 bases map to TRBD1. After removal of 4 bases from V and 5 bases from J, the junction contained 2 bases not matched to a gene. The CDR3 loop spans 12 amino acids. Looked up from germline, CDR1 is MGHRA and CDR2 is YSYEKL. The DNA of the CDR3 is TGCGCCAGCAGCCCCGACAGGGACGAGCAGTACTTC. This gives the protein CASSPDRDEQYF.

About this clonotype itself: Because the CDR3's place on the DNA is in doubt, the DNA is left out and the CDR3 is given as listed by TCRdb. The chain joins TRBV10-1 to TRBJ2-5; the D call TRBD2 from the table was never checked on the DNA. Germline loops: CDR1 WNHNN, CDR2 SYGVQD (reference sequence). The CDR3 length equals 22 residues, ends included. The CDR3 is CASSESWREGEKLFFGSGTQYF.

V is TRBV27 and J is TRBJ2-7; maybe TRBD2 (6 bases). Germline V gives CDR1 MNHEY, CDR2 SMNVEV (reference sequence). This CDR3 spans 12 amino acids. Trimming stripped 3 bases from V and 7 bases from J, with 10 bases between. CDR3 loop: CASSFGGREQYF. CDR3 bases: TGTGCCAGCAGTTTTGGGGGGAGAGAGCAGTACTTC.

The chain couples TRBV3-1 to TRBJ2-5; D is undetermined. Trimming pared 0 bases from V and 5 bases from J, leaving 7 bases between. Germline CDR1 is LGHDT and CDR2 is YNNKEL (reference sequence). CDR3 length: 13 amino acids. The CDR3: CASSQDRVETQYF. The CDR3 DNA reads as TGTGCCAGCAGCCAAGATCGGGTGGAGACCCAGTACTTC.

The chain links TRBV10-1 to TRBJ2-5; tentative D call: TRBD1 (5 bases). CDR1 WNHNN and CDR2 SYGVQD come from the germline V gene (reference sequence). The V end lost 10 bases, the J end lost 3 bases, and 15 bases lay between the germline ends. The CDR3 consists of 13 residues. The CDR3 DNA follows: TGCGCCAACCTAGAATTAGGGGAAGAGACCCAGTACTTC. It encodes CANLELGEETQYF.

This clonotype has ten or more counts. CDR3 bases: TGTGCCACCAGCAGAGATAGGACAGGCCTGTCCGACGCTTACGAGCAGTACTTC. The encoded protein is CATSRDRTGLSDAYEQYF. The chain has TRBV15 and TRBJ2-7, with TRBD1 matching 7 bases. Germline CDR1 reads LNHNV; CDR2 reads YYDKDF (reference sequence). Trimming at V came to 0 bases and at J to 4 bases, leaving 15 bases not matched to a gene. The CDR3 runs to 18 residues.

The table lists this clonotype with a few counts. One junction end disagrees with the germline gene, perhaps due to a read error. The CDR3 loop reads CTSSRGPGWGSYEQYF. The CDR3 DNA is TGCACCAGCAGCCGGGGCCCTGGATGGGGGAGTTACGAGCAGTACTTC. The chain couples TRBV4-1 to TRBJ2-7, with D perhaps assigned TRBD1 or TRBD2 (5 bases each). This CDR3 is built from 16 residues. In germline, CDR1 is MGHRA, CDR2 YSYEKL.

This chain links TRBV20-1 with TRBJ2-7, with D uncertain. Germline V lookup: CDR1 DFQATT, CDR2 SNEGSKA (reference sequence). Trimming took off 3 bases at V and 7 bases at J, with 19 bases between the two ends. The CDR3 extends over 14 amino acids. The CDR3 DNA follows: TGCAGTGCTAGGTGGACGGAGAACCTACGGGAGCAGTACTTC. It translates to CSARWTENLREQYF.

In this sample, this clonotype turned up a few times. This CDR3 is CASSWAGTGGYEQYF. In DNA, the CDR3 is TGTGCCAGCAGTTGGGCCGGGACTGGGGGGTACGAGCAGTACTTC. The chain couples TRBV28 to TRBJ2-7; perhaps TRBD2 as D (6 bases). In germline, CDR1 is MDHEN, CDR2 SYDVKM. There are 15 residues in the CDR3. V was pared by 4 bases and J by 4 bases, with 17 bases between.

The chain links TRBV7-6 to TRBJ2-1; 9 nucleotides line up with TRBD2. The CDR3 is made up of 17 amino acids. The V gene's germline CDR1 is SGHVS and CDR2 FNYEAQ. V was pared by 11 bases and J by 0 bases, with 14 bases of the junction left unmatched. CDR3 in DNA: TGTGCCCGAGCCCTAGCGGGGACATCGAGCTCCTACAATGAGCAGTTCTTC. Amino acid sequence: CARALAGTSSSYNEQFF.

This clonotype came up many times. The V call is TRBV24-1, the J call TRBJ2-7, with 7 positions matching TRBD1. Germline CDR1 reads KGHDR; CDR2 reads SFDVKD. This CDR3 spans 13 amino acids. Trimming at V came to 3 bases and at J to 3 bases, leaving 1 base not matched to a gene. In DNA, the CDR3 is TGTGCCACCAGTGATCGGGACAGCTACGAGCAGTACTTC. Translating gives CATSDRDSYEQYF.

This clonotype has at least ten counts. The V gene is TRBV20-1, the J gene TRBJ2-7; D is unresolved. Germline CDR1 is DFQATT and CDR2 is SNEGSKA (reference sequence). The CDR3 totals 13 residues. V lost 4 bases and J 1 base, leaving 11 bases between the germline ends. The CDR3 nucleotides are TGCAGTGCTATTCCCTCAGGATCCTACGAGCAGTACTTC. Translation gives CSAIPSGSYEQYF.

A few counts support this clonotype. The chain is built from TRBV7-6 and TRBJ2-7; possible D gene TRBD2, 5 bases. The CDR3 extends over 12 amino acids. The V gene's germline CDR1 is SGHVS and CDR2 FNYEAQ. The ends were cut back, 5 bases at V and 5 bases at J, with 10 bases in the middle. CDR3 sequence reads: CASSPGVNEQYF. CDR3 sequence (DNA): TGTGCCAGCAGCCCCGGGGTTAACGAGCAGTACTTC.

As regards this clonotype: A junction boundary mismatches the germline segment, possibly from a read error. The CDR3 region is CANSQDSWDSGYEQYF. The CDR3 DNA sequence: TGTGCCAACAGCCAAGACTCTTGGGACAGCGGCTACGAGCAGTACTTC. The V gene is TRBV3-1, the J gene TRBJ2-7, with 7 bases matching TRBD1. The CDR3 loop spans 16 amino acids. Germline V gives CDR1 LGHDT, CDR2 YNNKEL (reference sequence).

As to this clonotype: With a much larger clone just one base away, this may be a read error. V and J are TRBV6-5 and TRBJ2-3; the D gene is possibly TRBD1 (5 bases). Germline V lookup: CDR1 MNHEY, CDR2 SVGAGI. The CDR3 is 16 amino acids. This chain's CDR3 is CVSSYSYRFGTDTQYF. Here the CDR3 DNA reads TGTGTCAGCAGTTACTCGTACAGGTTCGGCACAGATACGCAGTATTTT.